The 3 T cell receptor beta chains below all came from one sample that was sequenced in a study of cytomegalovirus exposure and HLA in healthy donors. PCR primers comprised 60 Vbeta and 13 Jbeta primers. Here immunoSEQ multiplex PCR was the method, and the copy in TCRdb shows in-frame clones only, minus some. The table lists approximately 89,000 clones, 55% to 80% of them singletons, with 1.2% in the top ten. The material sequenced was PBMCs. All receptors derive from a female donor in good health and CMV-seronegative.

The rearrangement links TRBV6-5 to TRBJ1-4, with TRBD1 identical over 8 bases. This CDR3 contains 14 residues. V trimming: 5 bases; J trimming: 7 bases; junction bases outside the gene matches: 6. Germline V gene data show CDR1 as MNHEY and CDR2 as SVGAGI. The CDR3 here is CASSPDRVGEKLFF. The CDR3 DNA reads TGTGCCAGCAGTCCGGACAGGGTTGGTGAAAAACTGTTTTTT.

The chain carries TRBV5-4 and TRBJ2-7; 12 bases match TRBD1. The germline V gene encodes CDR1 SGHNT and CDR2 YYREEE (reference sequence). V lost 1 base to trimming and J lost 4 bases; unmatched junction nucleotides: 9. The CDR3 consists of 17 residues. The CDR3 sequence is CASSLNSGTGGAYEQYF. The CDR3 DNA is TGTGCCAGCAGCTTGAATTCTGGGACAGGGGGCGCTTACGAGCAGTACTTC.

The V and J genes are TRBV7-2 and TRBJ2-5; TRBD2 matches 7 bases. Trimming took 1 base from V and 4 from J; bases not matched to a gene: 3. The CDR3 loop spans 14 amino acids. Germline values: CDR1 SGHTA, CDR2 FQGNSA. The CDR3 protein is CASSLESGGETQYF. The CDR3 nucleotides are TGTGCCAGCAGCTTAGAGTCGGGGGGAGAGACCCAGTACTTC.